This T cell receptor (beta chain) was identified during a study of vaccination and CD4 T cells after COVID-19 (dated by TCRdb to between 2020 and 2023). In the study overall: In the convalescent cohort there were six males and four females, among whom were two Hispanic individuals, seven Caucasians, two Asians and one multiracial person. The time from the second vaccine dose to post-vaccine blood sampling had a median of 72 days and ranged from about 14 to 250 days. The cultures were stimulated with overlapping spike peptide pools from SARS-CoV-2 and from the common cold coronaviruses HCoV-NL63, HCoV-OC43 and HCoV-229E. In 9 to 11 COVID-19 convalescent patients and a handful of infection-naive healthy vaccine recipients, researchers compared the spike-specific CD4+ TCR repertoire from before mRNA vaccination with the repertoire from after. At the TCR clonotype level, an earlier paper using these donors assessed memory CD4+ T cell crossreactivity between SARS-CoV-2 and common cold coronavirus spike proteins. As controls, cultures received a CEFX viral epitope pool (the positive control), an HIV-1 Nef peptide pool (the negative control), or no peptide at all. Post-COVID blood samples from convalescent patients were collected a median of roughly 100 days after diagnosis, with a range of about 35 to 161 days. Two doses of either the Pfizer-BioNTech BNT162b2 vaccine (n=8) or the Moderna mRNA-1273 vaccine (n=2) were administered to participants.

The treatment or condition label, read with the paper, signifies: 10-day PBMC culture with coronavirus spike peptide pools or control peptides (ViraFEST assay). CD4+ T cells from unexposed donors were collected before the COVID-19 pandemic (2011-2018). The ViraFEST assay, used in the study, expanded antigen-specific T cells with peptide pools and then identified the expanded clonotypes through TCR sequencing. More than 1.5 million PBMCs per well were cultured in IMDM with approximately 5% human AB serum and approximately 10 IU/ml IL-2, plus 10 ug/ml peptide pools. On days 3 and 7, half of the culture medium was replaced with fresh IL-2-containing medium. CD4+ T cells were isolated after approximately eleven days of culture through negative selection using the EasySep CD4+ T cell isolation kit. As far as cell numbers permitted, CD4+ T cells from unexposed donors were tested for reactivity against SARS-CoV-2 S and N as well as four spike pools from common cold coronaviruses. PBMCs were separated from whole blood using Ficoll-Paque Plus gradient centrifugation and then either used fresh or cryopreserved at -140C. Triplicate wells were generally used for each culture condition. Leukapheresis product for the unexposed donors was bought commercially.

This clonotype counts as medium-sized (0.01 to 0.1%). Its specific antigen is unknown. No qualities accompany the bases; no much larger clone lies one base away. Library construction relied on PCR. TCR sequencing of DNA from cultured CD4+ T cells used the Oncomine TCR Beta short-read assay at the Johns Hopkins FTIC core. Genomic DNA was extracted from the cultured CD4+ T cells with the QIAamp micro DNA kit. Oncomine TCR Beta libraries from cultured CD4+ T cells were pooled with unique dual indexes and sequenced on an Illumina iSeq 100. The original methods were these. Non-productive sequences were removed, and CDR3s that did not start with C, did not end with F or W, or were shorter than 7 amino acids were discarded. Antigen-specific clonotypes were identified using the MANAFEST web application through comparison of peptide-stimulated wells with reference and other culture wells. Positive clones required FDR below 0.05, an odds ratio above 5, and productive frequency above 0.1% in at least two of three replicate wells. A clonotype counted as cross-reactive if it showed significant expansion both in the SARS-CoV-2 spike wells and in at least one common cold coronavirus spike condition. Using R version 3.6.1, CDR3 homology was evaluated through Levenshtein distances (stringdist) along with unrooted phylogenetic trees (ape). Through fastp at Q25 and MiXCR, TCRdb rebuilt clones from the public reads, retaining in-frame beta chains. Records with the same CDR3 protein are collapsed into one entry carrying the most frequent genes and DNA. These V and J calls originate from TCRdb's pipeline instead of the authors' own analysis. The sample has roughly 10,000 distinct CDR3 sequences on record, approximately 35% of them singletons. The top ten clonotypes cover 14% to 15% of the sample.

Overall results and qualifications from the work: Among the post-vaccine SARS-CoV-2-reactive clones in convalescent patients, a median about 86% showed up only after vaccination, which suggests vaccine-specific priming. An increase in the median number of SARS-CoV-2-reactive clonotypes from some 20 after infection to 38 after vaccination was observed, but the change was not found to be significant. The study included relatively few convalescent patients and did not analyze early timepoints after natural infection. Of the vaccine-specific clones in convalescent patients, 304 of 307, or nearly all, reacted only to SARS-CoV-2 spike and did not cross-react with common cold coronaviruses.

V is shortened by 3 bases, J by 0 bases, and the region joining them spans 8 bases. The CDR3 sequence holds 14 residues, the cysteine and phenylalanine included. Only the CDR3 part of the read is kept: 42 bases, read in frame from the first base. CDR1 and CDR2 were assigned from the germline V gene as SGHAT and FQNNGV. This clonotype was obtained from a human donor in good health. The chain couples TRBV11-2 to TRBJ1-1; 5 matching bases give a weak D call of TRBD1. The sequencing input was CD4+ T cells from blood, cultured in vitro. The CDR3 has the sequence CASSLQGMNTEAFF. The nucleotide sequence is TGTGCCAGCAGCTTGCAGGGCATGAACACTGAAGCTTTCTTT.